This TCR beta chain appears in the sequencing data of a study of CD8 T cells in Susac syndrome (dated by TCRdb to the late 2010s). With respect to the entire study: Whether CD8+ T cell activation and differentiation in Susac syndrome was antigen driven was tested using repertoire sequencing. Results the study describes overall, beyond this receptor: The number of individuals in the TCR sequencing and HLA analysis was recognized as being relatively small.

Notes on this clonotype: Its antigen is not yet known. Within one base of it there is no much larger clone, and no base qualities were kept.

V trim: 4 bases; J trim: 5 bases; unmatched bases: 5. Spanning cysteine to phenylalanine, the CDR3 consists of 13 amino acids. Solely the CDR3 DNA is kept, with 39 bases framed from the first base. The germline V gene (reference sequence) specifies DFQATT as CDR1 and SNEGSKA as CDR2. RNA was extracted using the RNeasy kit, and about 0.5 to 1 ug of the RNA was reverse transcribed with random hexamers. The immunoSEQ multiplex PCR assay, covering 54 Vbeta and 13 Jbeta segments, was used to amplify TCR beta CDR3 regions. PCR amplification bias was corrected using a synthetic template baseline for primer optimization and computational correction. Per the source publication's procedure: Only productive sequences were kept, with reads annotated to V, D and J genes according to IMGT and analyzed in immunoSEQ Analyzer. Clonality was computed as one minus Shannon entropy normalized by log2 of the number of productive unique sequences. Public and private clones were assessed among the 100 most prevalent clones of each patient and control. Clones were defined as Susac-specific if absent from the healthy and MS cohorts, from roughly 1,100 published viral clones and from other ImmuneACCESS disease sequences. Clones were called with MiXCR by TCRdb after fastp trimmed the public reads at Q25, and only in-frame beta chains were retained. For every CDR3 protein sequence, its rows merge into one entry that carries the most common genes and DNA. TCRdb's processing, not the authors' own work, is the source of the V and J calls. The sample includes around 200,000 distinct CDR3 sequences, with around 95% observed a single time. The ten largest make up 0.093% of the sample.

Peripheral blood CD8+ and CD4+ T cells from healthy donors, Susac syndrome patients and multiple sclerosis patients were profiled using high-throughput TCR beta sequencing. Multiple sclerosis controls were treatment-naive patients with stable or active relapsing-remitting disease fulfilling revised McDonald criteria. Bulk CD8+ and CD4+ T cells were purified magnetically by negative isolation, whereas CD8+ TEMRA cells were enriched by FACS. Blood was collected in EDTA tubes and processed within 24 hours, with PBMCs isolated through density gradient centrifugation. PBMCs intended for TCR sequencing were cryopreserved in liquid nitrogen and thawed later in a water bath at 37 degrees C. A purity of at least 90% was achieved for sorted or isolated CD4+, CD8+ and CD8+ TEMRA cells.

This chain joins TRBV20-1 to TRBJ2-7, and 10 junctional nucleotides match TRBD2. Specimen: CD4+ T cells from PBMCs. This receptor was identified in a human donor with multiple sclerosis. The CDR3 loop reads CSATLAGDNEQYF. DNA sequence: TGCAGTGCTACGCTAGCGGGGGATAACGAGCAGTACTTC.